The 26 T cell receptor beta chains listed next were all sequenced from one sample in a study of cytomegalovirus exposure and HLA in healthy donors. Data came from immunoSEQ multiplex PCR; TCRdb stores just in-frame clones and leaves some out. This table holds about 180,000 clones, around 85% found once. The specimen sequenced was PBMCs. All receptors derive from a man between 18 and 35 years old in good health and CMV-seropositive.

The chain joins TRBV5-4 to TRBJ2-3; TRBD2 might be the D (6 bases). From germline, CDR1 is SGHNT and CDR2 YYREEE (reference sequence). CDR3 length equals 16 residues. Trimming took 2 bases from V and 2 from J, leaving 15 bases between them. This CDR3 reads CASSFRRWGDTDTQYF. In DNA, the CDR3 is TGTGCCAGCAGCTTTCGACGGTGGGGGGACACAGATACGCAGTATTTT.

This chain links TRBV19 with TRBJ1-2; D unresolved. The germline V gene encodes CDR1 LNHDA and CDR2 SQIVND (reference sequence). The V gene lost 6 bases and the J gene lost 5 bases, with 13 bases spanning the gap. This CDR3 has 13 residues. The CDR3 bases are TGTGCCAGTAGCGAGGGCCCCTTTTATGGCTACACCTTC. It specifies CASSEGPFYGYTF.

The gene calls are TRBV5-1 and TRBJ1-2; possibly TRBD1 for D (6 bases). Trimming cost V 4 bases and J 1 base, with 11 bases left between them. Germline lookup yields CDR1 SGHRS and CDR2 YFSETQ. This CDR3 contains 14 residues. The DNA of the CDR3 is TGCGCCAGCAGCCCGGACAGAGATAACTATGGCTACACCTTC. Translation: CASSPDRDNYGYTF.

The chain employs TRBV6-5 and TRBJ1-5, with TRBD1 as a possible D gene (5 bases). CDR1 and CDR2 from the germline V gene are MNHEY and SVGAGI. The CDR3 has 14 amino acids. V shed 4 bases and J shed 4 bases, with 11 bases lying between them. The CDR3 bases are TGTGCCAGCAGTTCAGTGGCAGGGAATCAGCCCCAGCATTTT. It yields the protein CASSSVAGNQPQHF.

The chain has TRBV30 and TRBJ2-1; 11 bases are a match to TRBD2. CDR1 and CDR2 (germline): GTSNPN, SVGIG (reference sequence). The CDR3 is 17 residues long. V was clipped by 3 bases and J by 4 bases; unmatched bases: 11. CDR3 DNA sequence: TGTGCCTGGAGAAAAATAGCGGGAGGGAAGGTATACAATGAGCAGTTCTTC. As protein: CAWRKIAGGKVYNEQFF.

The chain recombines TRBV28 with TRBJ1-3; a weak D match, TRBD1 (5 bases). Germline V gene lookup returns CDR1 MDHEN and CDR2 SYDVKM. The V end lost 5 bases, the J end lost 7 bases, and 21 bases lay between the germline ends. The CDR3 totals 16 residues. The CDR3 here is CASSGNTVSYRNTIYF. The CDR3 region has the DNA TGTGCCAGCAGTGGCAACACAGTCTCTTACAGGAACACCATATATTTT. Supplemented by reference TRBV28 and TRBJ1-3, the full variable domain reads DVKVTQSSRYLVKRTGEKVFLECVQDMDHENMFWYRQDPGLGLRLIYFSYDVKMKEKGDIPEGYSVSREKKERFSLILESASTNQTSMYLCASSGNTVSYRNTIYFGEGSWLTVV.

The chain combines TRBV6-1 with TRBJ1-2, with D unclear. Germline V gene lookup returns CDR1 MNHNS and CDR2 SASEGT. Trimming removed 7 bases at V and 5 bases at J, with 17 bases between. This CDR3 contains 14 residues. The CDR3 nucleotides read TGTGCCAGCACCAGGTCCGGGATCGAGTATGGCTACACCTTC. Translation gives CASTRSGIEYGYTF.

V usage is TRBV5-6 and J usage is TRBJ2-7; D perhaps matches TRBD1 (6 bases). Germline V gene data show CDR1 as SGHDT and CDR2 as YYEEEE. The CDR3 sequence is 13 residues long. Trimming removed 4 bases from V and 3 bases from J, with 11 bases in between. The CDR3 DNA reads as TGTGCCAGCAGCATAGGACAGTTCTACGAGCAGTACTTC. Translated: CASSIGQFYEQYF.

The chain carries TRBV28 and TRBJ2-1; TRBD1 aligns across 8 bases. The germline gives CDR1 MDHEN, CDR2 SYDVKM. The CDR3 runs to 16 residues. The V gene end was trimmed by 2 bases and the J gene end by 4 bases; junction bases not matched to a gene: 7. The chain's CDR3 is CASSLAGQGQYNEQFF. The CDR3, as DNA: TGTGCCAGCAGTTTAGCTGGACAGGGACAATACAATGAGCAGTTCTTC.

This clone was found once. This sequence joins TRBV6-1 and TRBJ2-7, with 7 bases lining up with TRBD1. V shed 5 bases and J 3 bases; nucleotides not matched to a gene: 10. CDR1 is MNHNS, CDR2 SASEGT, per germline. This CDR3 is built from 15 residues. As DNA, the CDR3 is TGTGCCAGCAGTCGATCACGGACAGGCAGCTACGAGCAGTACTTC. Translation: CASSRSRTGSYEQYF.

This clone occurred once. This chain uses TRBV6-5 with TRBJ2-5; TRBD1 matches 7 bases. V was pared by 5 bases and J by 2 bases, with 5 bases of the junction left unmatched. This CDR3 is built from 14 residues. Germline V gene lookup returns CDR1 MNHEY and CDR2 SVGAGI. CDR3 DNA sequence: TGTGCCAGCAGTCCGAGGGACAGTCAAGAGACCCAGTACTTC. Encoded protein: CASSPRDSQETQYF.

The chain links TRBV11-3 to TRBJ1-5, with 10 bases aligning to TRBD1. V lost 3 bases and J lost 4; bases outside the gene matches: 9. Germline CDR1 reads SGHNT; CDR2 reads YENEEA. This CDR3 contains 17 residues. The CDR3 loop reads CASSLASRDRGNQPQHF. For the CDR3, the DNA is TGTGCCAGCAGCTTGGCATCCCGGGACAGGGGAAATCAGCCCCAGCATTTT. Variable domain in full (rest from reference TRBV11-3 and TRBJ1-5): EAGVVQSPRYKIIEKKQPVAFWCNPISGHNTLYWYLQNLGQGPELLIRYENEEAVDDSQLPKDRFSAERLKGVDSTLKIQPAELGDSAVYLCASSLASRDRGNQPQHFGDGTRLSIL.

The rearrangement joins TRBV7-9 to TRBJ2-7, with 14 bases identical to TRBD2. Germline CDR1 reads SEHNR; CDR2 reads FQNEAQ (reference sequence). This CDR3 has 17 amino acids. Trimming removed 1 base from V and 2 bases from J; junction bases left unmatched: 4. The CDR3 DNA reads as TGTGCCAGCAGCTTAGGGAGACTAGCGGGAGGGCCCTACGAGCAGTACTTC. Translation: CASSLGRLAGGPYEQYF.

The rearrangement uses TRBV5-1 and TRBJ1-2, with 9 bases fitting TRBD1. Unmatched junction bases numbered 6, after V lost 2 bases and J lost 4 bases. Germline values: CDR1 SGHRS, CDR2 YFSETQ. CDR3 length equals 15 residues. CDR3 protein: CASSLLTGGPYGYTF. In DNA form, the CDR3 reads TGCGCCAGCAGCTTACTTACAGGGGGCCCCTATGGCTACACCTTC.

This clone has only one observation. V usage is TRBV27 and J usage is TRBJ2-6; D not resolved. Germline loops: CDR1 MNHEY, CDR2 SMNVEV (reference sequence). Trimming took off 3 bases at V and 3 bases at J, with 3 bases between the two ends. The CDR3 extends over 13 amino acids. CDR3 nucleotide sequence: TGTGCCAGCAGTTTTATTGGGGCCAACGTCCTGACTTTC. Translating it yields CASSFIGANVLTF.

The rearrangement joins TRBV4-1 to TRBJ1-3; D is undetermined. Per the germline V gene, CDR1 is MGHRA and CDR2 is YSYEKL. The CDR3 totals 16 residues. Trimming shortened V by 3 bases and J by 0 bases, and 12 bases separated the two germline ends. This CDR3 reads CASSHPLLNSGNTIYF. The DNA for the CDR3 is TGCGCCAGCAGCCATCCTCTACTGAACTCTGGAAACACCATATATTTT.

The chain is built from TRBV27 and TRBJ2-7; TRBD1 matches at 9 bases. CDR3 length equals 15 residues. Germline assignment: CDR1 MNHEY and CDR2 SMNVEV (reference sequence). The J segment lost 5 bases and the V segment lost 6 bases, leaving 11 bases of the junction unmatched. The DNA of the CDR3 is TGTGCCAGCAGGTTGCTAGGGACAGGGAACAACGAGCAGTACTTC. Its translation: CASRLLGTGNNEQYF.

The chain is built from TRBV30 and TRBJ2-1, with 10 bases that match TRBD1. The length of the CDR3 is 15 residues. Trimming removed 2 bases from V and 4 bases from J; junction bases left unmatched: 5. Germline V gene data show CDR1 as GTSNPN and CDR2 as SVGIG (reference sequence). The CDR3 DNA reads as TGTGCCTGGAGTCCCGGGACAGGGGAATACAATGAGCAGTTCTTC. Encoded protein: CAWSPGTGEYNEQFF.

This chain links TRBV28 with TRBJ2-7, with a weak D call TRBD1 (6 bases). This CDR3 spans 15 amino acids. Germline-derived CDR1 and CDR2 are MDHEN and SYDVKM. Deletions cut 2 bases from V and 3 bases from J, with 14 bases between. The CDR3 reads CASSLPFTGSYEQYF. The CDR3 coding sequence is TGTGCCAGCAGTTTACCCTTTACAGGGAGCTACGAGCAGTACTTC.

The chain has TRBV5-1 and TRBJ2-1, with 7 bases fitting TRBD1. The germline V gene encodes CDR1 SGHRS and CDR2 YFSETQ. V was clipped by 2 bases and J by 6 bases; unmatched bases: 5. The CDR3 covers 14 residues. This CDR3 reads CASSLEGQSNEQFF. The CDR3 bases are TGCGCCAGCAGCTTAGAGGGACAGTCCAATGAGCAGTTCTTC.

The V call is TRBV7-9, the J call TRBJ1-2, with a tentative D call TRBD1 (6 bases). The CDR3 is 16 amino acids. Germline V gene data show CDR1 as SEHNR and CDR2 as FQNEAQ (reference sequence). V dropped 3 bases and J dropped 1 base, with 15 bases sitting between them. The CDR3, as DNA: TGTGCCAGCAGCTTTCTGTCCGGACAGCGTAACTATGGCTACACCTTC. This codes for CASSFLSGQRNYGYTF.

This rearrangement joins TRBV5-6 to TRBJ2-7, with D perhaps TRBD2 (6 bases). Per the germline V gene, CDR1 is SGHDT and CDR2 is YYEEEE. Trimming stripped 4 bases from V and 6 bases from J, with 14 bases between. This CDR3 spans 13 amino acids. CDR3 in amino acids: CASSPGLGGEQYF. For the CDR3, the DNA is TGTGCCAGCAGCCCCGGACTGGGGGGCGAGCAGTACTTC. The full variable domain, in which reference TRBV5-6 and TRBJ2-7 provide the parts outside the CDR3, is DAGVTQSPTHLIKTRGQQVTLRCSPKSGHDTVSWYQQALGQGPQFIFQYYEEEERQRGNFPDRFSGHQFPNYSSELNVNALLLGDSALYLCASSPGLGGEQYFGPGTRLTVT.

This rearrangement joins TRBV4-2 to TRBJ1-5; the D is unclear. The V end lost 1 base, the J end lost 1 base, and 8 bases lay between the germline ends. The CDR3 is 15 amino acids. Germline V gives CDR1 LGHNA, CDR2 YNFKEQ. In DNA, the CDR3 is TGTGCCAGCAGCCAAGGGACGGGGAGCAATCAGCCCCAGCATTTT. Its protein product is CASSQGTGSNQPQHF.

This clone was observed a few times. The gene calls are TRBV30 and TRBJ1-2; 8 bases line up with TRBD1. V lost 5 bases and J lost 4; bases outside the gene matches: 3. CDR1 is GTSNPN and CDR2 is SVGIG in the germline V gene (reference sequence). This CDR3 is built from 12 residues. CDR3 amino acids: CAWGTGGYGYTF. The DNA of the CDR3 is TGTGCCTGGGGTACAGGGGGCTATGGCTACACCTTC.

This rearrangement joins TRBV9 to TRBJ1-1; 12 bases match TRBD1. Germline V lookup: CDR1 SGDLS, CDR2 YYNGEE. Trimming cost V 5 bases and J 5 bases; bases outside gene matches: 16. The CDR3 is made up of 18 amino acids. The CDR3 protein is CASSPIEGQGASRTEAFF. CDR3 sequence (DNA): TGTGCCAGCAGTCCCATCGAGGGACAGGGGGCTTCGAGGACTGAAGCTTTCTTT.

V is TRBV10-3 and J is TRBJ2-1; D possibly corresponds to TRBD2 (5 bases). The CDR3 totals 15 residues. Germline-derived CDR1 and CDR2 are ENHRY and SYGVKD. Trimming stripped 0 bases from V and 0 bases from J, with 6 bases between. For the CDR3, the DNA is TGTGCCATCAGTGAGTCAGCGGACTCCTACAATGAGCAGTTCTTC. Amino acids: CAISESADSYNEQFF.